Below, 16 T cell receptor beta chains from the same sample are listed, as sequenced in a study of graft-versus-host responses after intestinal transplantation (dated by TCRdb to the early 2020s). Library preparation was by the immunoSEQ multiplex PCR assay. In TCRdb, the immuneACCESS table is reduced to in-frame sequences with V and J assigned. These tables do not hold every clone; where another copy was compared, an unresolved V gene accounts for under half, and the others remain unexplained. Present in this sample are 13,000 to 15,000 clones, 25% to 30% of which were seen just once. The ten biggest clones cover 3% to 4% of the sample. Taken with the paper, the label for time point translates to: cells obtained before transplantation from donor or recipient. This specimen was alloreactive CD4+ T cells from a mixed lymphocyte reaction culture, taken before intestinal transplant. The cell subset or site tag for this specimen amounts to: CFSE-low proliferating T cells sorted from approximately six-day pre-transplant mixed lymphocyte reaction (GvH or HvG direction). The receptors were gathered from a human patient who received an intestinal transplant.

The sample holds a few counts of this clone. The rearrangement links TRBV6-5 to TRBJ2-1; no firm D call. The CDR3 has 13 residues. The germline V gene has CDR1 MNHEY and CDR2 SVGAGI. The V end lost 6 bases, the J end lost 7 bases, and 13 bases lay between the germline ends. The DNA for the CDR3 is TGTGCCAGCAGCCGACTTCAGGTGAATGAGCAGTTCTTC. It yields the protein CASSRLQVNEQFF.

This clone has a handful of counts. The chain recombines TRBV7-2 with TRBJ1-2, with 9 bases fitting TRBD1. Germline CDR1 SGHTA, CDR2 FQGNSA. After removal of 1 base from V and 8 bases from J, the junction contained 8 bases not matched to a gene. CDR3 length: 15 amino acids. CDR3 in amino acids: CASSLERGTGHGYTF. The CDR3 DNA sequence: TGTGCCAGCAGCTTAGAGAGGGGGACAGGGCACGGCTACACCTTC.

V is TRBV6-5 and J is TRBJ2-5, with a possible D match to TRBD2 (6 bases). With 3 bases removed from V and 2 bases from J, the gap between germline ends came to 13 bases. CDR3 length: 15 amino acids. Germline lookup yields CDR1 MNHEY and CDR2 SVGAGI. In nucleotides, the CDR3 is TGTGCCAGCAGTTATACCGCGGGACCTCAAGAGACCCAGTACTTC. This gives the protein CASSYTAGPQETQYF.

This clone is medium-sized within its sample. The chain employs TRBV19 and TRBJ1-1; D unresolved. From germline, CDR1 is LNHDA and CDR2 SQIVND (reference sequence). The CDR3 spans 11 residues. Between the trimmed V and J ends, which lost 6 bases and 1 base, there was a span of 3 bases. The CDR3 sequence is CASRQNTEAFF. In DNA form, the CDR3 reads TGTGCCAGTAGGCAGAACACTGAAGCTTTCTTT.

This clone rates as medium-sized. The chain couples TRBV2 to TRBJ2-7; possible D gene TRBD1, 6 bases. CDR1 and CDR2 (germline): SNHLY, FYNNEI. This CDR3 has 13 amino acids. V was pared by 5 bases and J by 6 bases, with 14 bases between. CDR3 in DNA: TGTGCCAGCAGTTGGGACATGGGAAGCGAGCAGTACTTC. Translated: CASSWDMGSEQYF.

This clone was picked up a small number of times. CDR3 region: CASSYAGTGRYEQYF. The CDR3 DNA reads as TGTGCCAGCAGTTACGCCGGGACAGGGAGGTACGAGCAGTACTTC. The chain joins TRBV6-6 to TRBJ2-7; the match to TRBD1 covers 9 bases. The CDR3 sequence is 15 residues long. Germline V gives CDR1 MNHNY, CDR2 SVGAGI (reference sequence). The V and J ends lost 2 bases and 4 bases, in that order; junction bases with no gene match: 6.

This chain uses TRBV9 with TRBJ1-2; TRBD1 matches 11 bases. V gave up 1 base and J gave up 8 bases; unmatched junction bases: 7. The germline gives CDR1 SGDLS, CDR2 YYNGEE. CDR3 length: 15 amino acids. The CDR3 here is CASSVRTGGAEGYTF. The CDR3 nucleotides are TGTGCCAGCAGCGTACGGACAGGGGGCGCTGAGGGCTACACCTTC.

This clone was detected a few times. The V call is TRBV28, the J call TRBJ2-7; no definite D call. CDR3 length: 12 residues. Germline V CDR1 and CDR2: MDHEN, SYDVKM. The germline V and J ends were trimmed by 3 bases and 2 bases, with 5 bases remaining between them. The CDR3 is CASSLRPYEQYF. CDR3 nucleotide sequence: TGTGCCAGCAGTTTGAGGCCCTACGAGCAGTACTTC.

This chain links TRBV5-4 with TRBJ2-3; the D is unclear. The CDR3 covers 15 residues. V lost 4 bases, J lost 3 bases, and 15 bases lay in between. Germline V gene data show CDR1 as SGHNT and CDR2 as YYREEE (reference sequence). The CDR3 nucleotides read TGTGCCAGCAGCGGCTTGGTGGGGTTGACAGATACGCAGTATTTT. Translated, it gives CASSGLVGLTDTQYF.

The V gene is TRBV5-1, the J gene TRBJ2-5; 8 nucleotides match TRBD1. The end of the DNA fits TRBJ2-7 better, so the J call may be wrong. This CDR3 is built from 15 residues. Germline loops: CDR1 SGHRS, CDR2 YFSETQ. The DNA for the CDR3 is TGCGCCAGCAGTACACGGCAGGGGGCGTCCTACGAGCAGTACTTC. It specifies CASSTRQGASYEQYF.

This chain connects TRBV7-2 to TRBJ2-1; weak D call: TRBD2 (6 bases). Germline V gene sequence: CDR1 SGHTA, CDR2 FQGNSA. Trimming removed 3 bases from V and 0 bases from J, with 9 bases in between. This CDR3 spans 15 amino acids. CDR3 loop: CASSLYGSSYNEQFF. The CDR3 DNA sequence: TGTGCCAGCAGCTTGTACGGGAGCTCCTACAATGAGCAGTTCTTC.

This chain links TRBV6-5 with TRBJ2-6; tentatively, D is TRBD1 (5 bases). There are 15 residues in the CDR3. V gave up 2 bases and J gave up 4 bases, with 9 bases separating them. The germline V gene has CDR1 MNHEY and CDR2 SVGAGI. The DNA of the CDR3 is TGTGCCAGCAGTTACCAGGGCATAGGGGCCAACGTCCTGACTTTC. Its translation is CASSYQGIGANVLTF.

The J gene is TRBJ2-6, the V gene TRBV28; no firm D call. The germline gives CDR1 MDHEN, CDR2 SYDVKM. Trimming pared 2 bases from V and 0 bases from J, leaving 11 bases between. The CDR3 has 17 residues. The CDR3 region has the DNA TGTGCCAGCAGTTTAAGGTCCCTAAACTCTGGGGCCAACGTCCTGACTTTC. Translating it yields CASSLRSLNSGANVLTF.

This clone has just a few counts. The CDR3 region has the DNA TGTGCCAGCAGCTCATGGCAGGGGCAATATAGCAATCAGCCCCAGCATTTT. It specifies CASSSWQGQYSNQPQHF. The V gene is TRBV21-1, the J gene TRBJ1-5; no check of the table's D call, TRBD1, against the DNA was made. TRBV21-1 is marked as a pseudogene. The CDR3 spans 17 residues.

The rearrangement links TRBV7-9 to TRBJ1-2, with D maybe TRBD1 (5 bases). Germline values: CDR1 SEHNR, CDR2 FQNEAQ (reference sequence). V dropped 4 bases and J dropped 8 bases, with 20 bases sitting between them. The CDR3 contains 15 residues. The CDR3 DNA sequence: TGTGCCAGCAGCTCCACGGGGGGGGTTAGTGAGGGCTACACCTTC. Translated, it gives CASSSTGGVSEGYTF. Based on the CDR3 plus reference TRBV7-9 and TRBJ1-2, the full variable domain is DTGVSQNPRHKITKRGQNVTFRCDPISEHNRLYWYRQTLGQGPEFLTYFQNEAQLEKSRLLSDRFSAERPKGSFSTLEIQRTEQGDSAMYLCASSSTGGVSEGYTFGSGTRLTVV.

This chain joins TRBV7-2 and TRBJ1-2; 7 nucleotides align to TRBD1. The CDR3 runs 12 residues. The J segment lost 7 bases and the V segment lost 4 bases, leaving 3 bases of the junction unmatched. Germline V gives CDR1 SGHTA, CDR2 FQGNSA. The CDR3 is CASSSTGIGYTF. The CDR3 nucleotides read TGTGCCAGCAGCTCGACAGGGATTGGCTACACCTTC.